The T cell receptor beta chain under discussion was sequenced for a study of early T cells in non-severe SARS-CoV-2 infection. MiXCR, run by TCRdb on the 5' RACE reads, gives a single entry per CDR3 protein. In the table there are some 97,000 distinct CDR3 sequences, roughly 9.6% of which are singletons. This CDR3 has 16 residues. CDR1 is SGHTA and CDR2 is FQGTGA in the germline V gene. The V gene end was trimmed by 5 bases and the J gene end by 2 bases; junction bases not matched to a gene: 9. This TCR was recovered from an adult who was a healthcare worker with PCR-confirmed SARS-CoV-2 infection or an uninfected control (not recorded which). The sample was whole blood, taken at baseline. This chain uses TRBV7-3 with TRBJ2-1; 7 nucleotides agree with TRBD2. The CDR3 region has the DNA TGTGCCAGCAGCGTCCGCGGGAGAGCCACCTACAATGAGCAGTTCTTC. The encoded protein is CASSVRGRATYNEQFF.